This is a list of T cell receptor beta chains from one sample in a study of T cell responses to AZD1222 COVID-19 vaccine. Generated by immunoSEQ multiplex PCR, the TCRdb table keeps only in-frame clones and is missing some. This sample has approximately 140,000 clones, with roughly nine tenths found just once. The material was peripheral blood, obtained on day 0 of AZD1222 vaccination. These receptors all stem from an adult in good health. Both conserved end residues are part of each CDR3. A D gene is named only where the DNA matches it firmly. A row's size may be missing; if present it is once, few, many or a size class.

j_gene | d_gene | abundance | v_gene | CDR3nt | CDR3aa
TRBJ1-6 | TRBD1 | . | TRBV4-1 | TGCGCCAGCAGCCAAGGGACAGGGTTAGATTCACCCCTCCACTTT | CASSQGTGLDSPLHF
TRBJ2-1 | TRBD1 | . | TRBV3-1/TRBV3-2 | TGTGCCAGCAGCCAAGGATGGACAGGGGAATATGAGCAGTTCTTC | CASSQGWTGEYEQFF
TRBJ2-7 | . | . | TRBV5-4 | TGTGCCACCCAGGGTTCGGGGTCCTACGAGCAGTACTTC | CATQGSGSYEQYF
TRBJ1-2 | . | few | TRBV15 | TGTGCCACCAGCAGAGGGAGGACTCGAATTGGTGGCTACACCTTC | CATSRGRTRIGGYTF
TRBJ1-6 | . | . | TRBV6-6 | TGTGCCAGCACCGGAACATTTAGCTCCTATAATTCACCCCTCCACTTT | CASTGTFSSYNSPLHF
TRBJ1-2 | TRBD1 | . | TRBV20-1 | TGCAGTGCTTCTGGACAGGATGGCTACACCTTC | CSASGQDGYTF
TRBJ2-2 | TRBD1 | . | TRBV18 | TGTGCCAGCTCACCGAGGTCTACCGTTGGGACAGGGAGTACCGGGGAGCTGTTTTTT | CASSPRSTVGTGSTGELFF
TRBJ2-3 | . | . | TRBV5-1 | TGCGCCAGCAGCTTTGGGGGGTCTGCGACAGATACGCAGTATTTT | CASSFGGSATDTQYF
TRBJ1-2 | TRBD1 | . | TRBV19 | TGTGCCAGTACCCCGTTTCTGGACAGGGCCTTAACTGGCTACACCTTC | CASTPFLDRALTGYTF
TRBJ2-1 | TRBD2 | . | TRBV11-3 | TGTGCCAGCAGCCCCTTTCTAGCGGGGGGGTTGAATGAGCAGTTCTTC | CASSPFLAGGLNEQFF
TRBJ1-5 | . | . | TRBV19 | TGTGCCAGTAGTATAGTCCCAGGGGGCAATCAGCCCCAGCATTTT | CASSIVPGGNQPQHF
TRBJ1-1 | TRBD1 | once | TRBV7-3 | TGTGCCAGCAGCATTGACGACAGGGGAGCTGAAGCTTTCTTT | CASSIDDRGAEAFF
TRBJ2-1 | TRBD1 | . | TRBV6-1 | TGTGCCAGCAGTGAAGGAATTCCGGGACAGGTCGGTGGGTTCTTC | CASSEGIPGQVGGFF
TRBJ2-1 | TRBD2 | . | TRBV28 | TGTGCCAGCAGTTTTCCAAGACTAGCGGGATCATATGAGCAGTTCTTC | CASSFPRLAGSYEQFF
TRBJ2-7 | . | . | TRBV30 | TGTGCCTGGAGAGCCTCGCCTACTCCCTACGAGCAGTACTTC | CAWRASPTPYEQYF
TRBJ1-4 | . | . | TRBV19 | TGTGCCAGTAGTATAGAACCCGGTGAAAAACTGTTTTTT | CASSIEPGEKLFF
TRBJ1-6 | . | . | TRBV5-4 | TGTGCCAGCAGCTCCCCGGGACCCCTCCACTTT | CASSSPGPLHF
TRBJ1-4 | . | . | TRBV14 | TGTGCCAGCAGCCAGGGGGTCGGAAAACTGTTTTTT | CASSQGVGKLFF
TRBJ2-5 | TRBD2 | once | TRBV5-1 | TGCGCCAGCAGCTCGGGGCGGCGGGAGGGCCTAAAGACCCAGTACTTC | CASSSGRREGLKTQYF
TRBJ1-4 | TRBD1 | once | TRBV5-1 | TGCGCCAGCAGCTCCGGGACAGGAAGTAATGAAAGACTGTTTTTT | CASSSGTGSNERLFF
TRBJ2-7 | . | . | TRBV12-3/TRBV12-4 | TGTGCCAGCAGTTTTGAGGGGTCCCACGAACAGTACTTC | CASSFEGSHEQYF
TRBJ1-3 | . | . | TRBV5-1 | TGCGCCAGCAGCTTGGAGGATTGGGGTATCCGGAACACCATATATTTT | CASSLEDWGIRNTIYF
TRBJ2-5 | TRBD1 | once | TRBV5-1 | TGCGCCAGCAGCAATAGGTGGGACAGGAGCCAAGAGACCCAGTACTTC | CASSNRWDRSQETQYF
TRBJ2-3 | TRBD1 | . | TRBV7-2 | TGTGCCAGCAGCTTAGTCGGGACAGGGTTTACCGATACGCAGTATTTT | CASSLVGTGFTDTQYF
TRBJ2-1 | . | . | TRBV18 | TGTGCCAGCTCACCCAGGGGGGTTGGAGTATACAATGAGCAGTTCTTC | CASSPRGVGVYNEQFF
TRBJ1-1 | TRBD1 | . | TRBV7-9 | TGTGCCAGCAGAGGACAGGGGCGCACTGAAGCTTTCTTT | CASRGQGRTEAFF
TRBJ2-3 | TRBD2 | . | TRBV3-1/TRBV3-2 | TGTGCCAGCAGCCAACTGGGACTAGCGGGGGGTACTTCCCCAGATACGCAGTATTTT | CASSQLGLAGGTSPDTQYF
TRBJ2-7 | . | . | TRBV12-5 | TGTGCTAGTGGTTTGGCCTCGGACACCTACGAGCAGTACTTC | CASGLASDTYEQYF
TRBJ2-7 | . | . | TRBV11-2 | TGTGCCAGCAGCTTAAGGGGTGGCAGGGATGGCGACGAGCAGTACTTC | CASSLRGGRDGDEQYF
TRBJ2-2 | TRBD1 | once | TRBV2 | TGTGCCAGCAAGGAAGGGACAGGGACCGGGGAGCTGTTTTTT | CASKEGTGTGELFF
TRBJ2-3 | TRBD2 | . | TRBV7-2 | TGTGCCAGCTACCTAGGCGGGAGGGGGGGCGATACGCAGTATTTT | CASYLGGRGGDTQYF
TRBJ1-4 | . | . | TRBV29-1 | TGCAGCGTCCCAACTGGGGTTGGAACAGTAAATGAAAAACTGTTTTTT | CSVPTGVGTVNEKLFF
TRBJ2-1 | . | . | TRBV2 | TGTGCCAGCAGTGCGGAACTTAACAACAATGAGCAGTTCTTC | CASSAELNNNEQFF
TRBJ2-5 | . | . | TRBV24-1 | TGTGCCACCAGTGAGGGGCTCGAAGAGACCCAGTACTTC | CATSEGLEETQYF
TRBJ2-7 | . | . | TRBV7-2 | TGTGCCAGCAGCTTAGGGCGGGATAGCTCCTACGAGCAGTACTTC | CASSLGRDSSYEQYF
TRBJ1-6 | . | . | TRBV12-1 | TGTGCCAGCAGCTTGGGACCGGTACAGAAGAATTCACCCCTCCACTTT | CASSLGPVQKNSPLHF
TRBJ1-3 | TRBD1 | . | TRBV6-5 | TGTGCCAGCAGCCCAGGGGGCGCCGGAAACACCATATATTTT | CASSPGGAGNTIYF
TRBJ1-1 | . | . | TRBV5-1 | TGCGCCAGCAGCTTGGCCAAGATTTCTGGGGACACTGAAGCTTTCTTT | CASSLAKISGDTEAFF
TRBJ2-5 | . | . | TRBV27 | TGTGCCAGCAGTTTGGCCGCCCGGGAGACCCAGTACTTC | CASSLAARETQYF
TRBJ2-3 | TRBD2 | . | TRBV24-1 | TGTGCCACCAGTGACCGGAAGCGGGAGTGGGCAGATACGCAGTATTTT | CATSDRKREWADTQYF
TRBJ2-4 | . | . | TRBV19 | TGTGCCAGTAGTCCTTCCCACGCGGAGAACATTCAGTACTTC | CASSPSHAENIQYF
TRBJ2-2 | TRBD1 | . | TRBV6-5 | TGTGCCAGCAGCGCCAGGGGGCTAAACACCGGGGAGCTGTTTTTT | CASSARGLNTGELFF
TRBJ2-1 | . | . | TRBV5-4 | TGTGCCAGCAGCTTATGGGGGGCCGGCTACAATGAGCAGTTCTTC | CASSLWGAGYNEQFF
TRBJ1-2 | . | . | TRBV5-1 | TGCGCCAGCAGCATCAGGAAGGGCTCCGGCTACACCTTC | CASSIRKGSGYTF
TRBJ1-1 | . | . | TRBV6-4 | TGTGCCAGCAGTGACTCGGAGAACACTGAAGCTTTCTTT | CASSDSENTEAFF
TRBJ2-7 | . | . | TRBV3-1/TRBV3-2 | TGTGCCAGCAGCCAAGGGCTTCGGAACTACGAGCAGTACTTC | CASSQGLRNYEQYF
TRBJ1-4 | TRBD1 | . | TRBV18 | TGTGCCAGCTCCCCGGGACAGGCTAATGAAAAACTGTTTTTT | CASSPGQANEKLFF
TRBJ2-7 | . | . | TRBV3-1/TRBV3-2 | TGTGCCAGCAGCCAAGATATGGTTCGGAGCGTCGAGCAGTACTTC | CASSQDMVRSVEQYF
TRBJ1-1 | . | . | TRBV7-9 | TGTGCCAGCAGCTTAATGGACATCCCTGTCCCTGAAGCTTTCTTT | CASSLMDIPVPEAFF
TRBJ2-1 | . | once | TRBV25-1 | TGTGCCAGCAGACTAGGCGATGAGCAGTTCTTC | CASRLGDEQFF
TRBJ1-3 | . | . | TRBV15 | TGTGCCACCAGCAGAGATCAGGGAAGTGTTAGAAACACCATATATTTT | CATSRDQGSVRNTIYF
TRBJ1-2 | TRBD1 | . | TRBV6-1 | TGTGCCAGCAGTGAAGGCCCAGGGGGGTATGGCTACACCTTC | CASSEGPGGYGYTF
TRBJ1-4 | . | . | TRBV18 | TGTGCCAGCTCACCACTTAGCTATGAAAAACTGTTTTTT | CASSPLSYEKLFF
TRBJ1-2 | . | . | TRBV5-8 | TGTGCCAGCAGCTTCAGGAATGGCCCAAATGGCTACACCTTC | CASSFRNGPNGYTF
TRBJ1-2 | . | . | TRBV7-9 | TGTGCCAGCAGGACCGGGGGACTAGATTATGGCTACACCTTC | CASRTGGLDYGYTF